This T cell receptor (beta chain) derives from a study of T cell responses to AZD1222 COVID-19 vaccine. The germline gives CDR1 MNHEY, CDR2 SMNVEV (reference sequence). The CDR3 has 13 residues. The V gene lost 3 bases and the J gene lost 7 bases, with 13 bases spanning the gap. Clones were sequenced by immunoSEQ multiplex PCR, and TCRdb holds only the in-frame ones, with some missing. This table has over 120,000 clones, roughly 90% appearing once. Details on this clone: The antigen is not known.

The study's findings and limits: Researchers report vaccine-associated CD4 TCRs spanning spike, with dominance at 160-218 and 743-854.

Sequenced here: peripheral blood, sampled on day 0 of AZD1222 vaccination. The chain is built from TRBV27 and TRBJ2-7, with D unresolved. The TCR comes from an adult in good health. CDR3 sequence reads: CASSFSLAGEQYF. The CDR3 DNA reads TGTGCCAGCAGTTTCTCCCTCGCTGGGGAGCAGTACTTC.